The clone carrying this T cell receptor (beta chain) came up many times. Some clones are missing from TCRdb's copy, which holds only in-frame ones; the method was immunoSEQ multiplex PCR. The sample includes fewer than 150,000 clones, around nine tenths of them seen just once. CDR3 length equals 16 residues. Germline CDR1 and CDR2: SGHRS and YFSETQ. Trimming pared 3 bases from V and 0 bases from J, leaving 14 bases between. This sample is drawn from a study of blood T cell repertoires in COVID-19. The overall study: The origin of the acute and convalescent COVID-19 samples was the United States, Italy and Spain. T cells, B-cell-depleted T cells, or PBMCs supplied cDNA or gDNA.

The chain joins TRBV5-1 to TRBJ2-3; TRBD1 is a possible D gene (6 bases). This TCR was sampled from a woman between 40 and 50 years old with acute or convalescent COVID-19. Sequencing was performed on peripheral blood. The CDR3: CASSYGGTTSTDTQYF. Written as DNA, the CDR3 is TGCGCCAGCAGCTATGGTGGGACAACGAGCACAGATACGCAGTATTTT.